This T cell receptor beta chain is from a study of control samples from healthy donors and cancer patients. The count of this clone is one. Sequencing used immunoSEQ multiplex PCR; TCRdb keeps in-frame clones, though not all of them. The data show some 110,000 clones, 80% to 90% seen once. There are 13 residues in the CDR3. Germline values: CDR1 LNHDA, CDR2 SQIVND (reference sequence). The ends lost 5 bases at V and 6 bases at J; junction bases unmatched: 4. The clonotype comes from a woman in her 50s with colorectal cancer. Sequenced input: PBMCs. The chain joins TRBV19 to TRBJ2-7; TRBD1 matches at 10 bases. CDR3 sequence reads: CASSGTGDGEQYF. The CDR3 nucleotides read TGTGCCAGTAGTGGGACAGGGGACGGCGAGCAGTACTTC.